The clone carrying this T cell receptor beta chain has at least ten counts. A single record per CDR3 protein comes from TCRdb applying MiXCR to the RT-PCR reads. The top ten clones hold roughly 52% of a sample with about 150,000 distinct CDR3 sequences, about two fifths of them seen once. These data belong to a study of patients and donors after allogeneic stem cell transplantation. The CDR3 extends over 14 amino acids. Trimming removed 5 bases from V and 7 bases from J; junction bases left unmatched: 2. Germline values: CDR1 SEHNR, CDR2 FQNEAQ (reference sequence). This TCR came from a human donor who was either an allogeneic HSCT recipient or a stem cell or donor lymphocyte infusion donor (not recorded which). It is not recorded whose cells these are; they may come from a transplant donor. What was sequenced was blood, either unsorted or a sorted T cell fraction (not recorded which). The chain couples TRBV7-9 to TRBJ1-6; 10 bases are shared with TRBD1. The CDR3 is CASSPGQGNSPLHF. The CDR3 region has the DNA TGTGCCAGCAGCCCGGGACAGGGGAATTCACCCCTCCACTTT. The whole variable domain, filled in from reference TRBV7-9 and TRBJ1-6, reads DTGVSQNPRHKITKRGQNVTFRCDPISEHNRLYWYRQTLGQGPEFLTYFQNEAQLEKSRLLSDRFSAERPKGSFSTLEIQRTEQGDSAMYLCASSPGQGNSPLHFGNGTRLTVT.